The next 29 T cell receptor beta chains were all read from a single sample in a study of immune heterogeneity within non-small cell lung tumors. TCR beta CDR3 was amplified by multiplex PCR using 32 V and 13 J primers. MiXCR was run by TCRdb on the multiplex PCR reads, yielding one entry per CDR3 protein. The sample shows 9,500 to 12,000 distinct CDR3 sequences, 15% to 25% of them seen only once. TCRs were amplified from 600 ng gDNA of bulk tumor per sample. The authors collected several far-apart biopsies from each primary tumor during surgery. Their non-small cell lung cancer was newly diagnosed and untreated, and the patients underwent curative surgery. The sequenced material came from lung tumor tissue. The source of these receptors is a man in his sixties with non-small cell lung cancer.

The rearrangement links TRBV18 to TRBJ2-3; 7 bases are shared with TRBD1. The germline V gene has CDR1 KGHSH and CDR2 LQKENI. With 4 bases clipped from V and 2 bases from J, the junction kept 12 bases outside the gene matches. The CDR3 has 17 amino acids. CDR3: CASSLKRTGADTDTQYF. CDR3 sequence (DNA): TGTGCCAGCTCACTCAAAAGGACAGGCGCCGACACAGATACGCAGTATTTT.

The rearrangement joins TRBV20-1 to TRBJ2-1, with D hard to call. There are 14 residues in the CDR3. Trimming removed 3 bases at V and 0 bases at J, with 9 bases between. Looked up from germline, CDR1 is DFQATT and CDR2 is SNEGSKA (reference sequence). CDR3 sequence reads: CSASKRNSYNEQFF. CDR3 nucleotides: TGCAGTGCTAGCAAACGTAACTCCTACAATGAGCAGTTCTTC.

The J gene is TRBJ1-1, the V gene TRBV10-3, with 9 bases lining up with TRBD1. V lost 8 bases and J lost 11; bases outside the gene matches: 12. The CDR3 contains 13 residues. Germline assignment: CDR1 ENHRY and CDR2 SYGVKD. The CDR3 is CAIRRDREVGAFF. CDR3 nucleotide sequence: TGTGCCATCCGCCGGGACAGGGAGGTCGGGGCTTTCTTT.

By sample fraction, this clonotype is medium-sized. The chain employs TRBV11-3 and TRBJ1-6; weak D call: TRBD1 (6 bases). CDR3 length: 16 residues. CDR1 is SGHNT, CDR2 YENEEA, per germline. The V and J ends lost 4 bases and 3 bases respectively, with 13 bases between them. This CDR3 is CASSSRQANYNSPLHF. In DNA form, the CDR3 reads TGTGCCAGCAGCTCAAGACAGGCCAACTATAATTCACCCCTCCACTTT.

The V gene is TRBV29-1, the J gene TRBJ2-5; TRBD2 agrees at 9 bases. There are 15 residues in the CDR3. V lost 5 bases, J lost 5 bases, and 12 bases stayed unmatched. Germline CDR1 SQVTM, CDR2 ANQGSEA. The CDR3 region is CSVTNAGGTSETQYF. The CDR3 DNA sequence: TGCAGCGTTACTAATGCGGGAGGGACTTCGGAGACCCAGTACTTC.

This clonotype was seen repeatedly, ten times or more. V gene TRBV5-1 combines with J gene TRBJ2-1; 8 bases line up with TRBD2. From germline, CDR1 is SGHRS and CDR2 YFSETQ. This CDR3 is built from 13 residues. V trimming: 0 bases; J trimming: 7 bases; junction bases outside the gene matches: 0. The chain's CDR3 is CASSLVAGNEQFF. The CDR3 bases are TGCGCCAGCAGCTTGGTAGCGGGGAATGAGCAGTTCTTC.

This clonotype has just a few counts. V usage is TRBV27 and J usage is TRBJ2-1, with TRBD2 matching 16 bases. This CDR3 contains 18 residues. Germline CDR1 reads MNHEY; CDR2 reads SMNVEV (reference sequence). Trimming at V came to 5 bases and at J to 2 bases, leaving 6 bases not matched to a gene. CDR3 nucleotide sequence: TGTGCCAGCAGTCCGGGACTAGCGGGAGGGCACCCCTACAATGAGCAGTTCTTC. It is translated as CASSPGLAGGHPYNEQFF.

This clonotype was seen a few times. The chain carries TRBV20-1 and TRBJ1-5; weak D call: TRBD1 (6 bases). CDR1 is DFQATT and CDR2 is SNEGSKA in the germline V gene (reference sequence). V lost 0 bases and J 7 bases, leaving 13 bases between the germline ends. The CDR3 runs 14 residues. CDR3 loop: CSARDTGTGQPQHF. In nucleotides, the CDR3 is TGCAGTGCTAGAGATACAGGGACGGGACAGCCCCAGCATTTT.

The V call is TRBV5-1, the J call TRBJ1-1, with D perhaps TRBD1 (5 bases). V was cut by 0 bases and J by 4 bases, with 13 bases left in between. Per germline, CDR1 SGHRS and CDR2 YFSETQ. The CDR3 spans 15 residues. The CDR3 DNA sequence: TGCGCCAGCAGCTTGGGTGTCAGGGAGGGCACTGAAGCTTTCTTT. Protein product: CASSLGVREGTEAFF.

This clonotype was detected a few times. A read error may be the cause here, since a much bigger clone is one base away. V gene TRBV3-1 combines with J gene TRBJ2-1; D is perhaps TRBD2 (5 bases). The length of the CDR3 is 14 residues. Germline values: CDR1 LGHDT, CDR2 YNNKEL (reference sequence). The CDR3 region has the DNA TGTGACAGCAGATCGGGCTCACGGGGCAATGAGCAGTTCTTC. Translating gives CDSRSGSRGNEQFF.

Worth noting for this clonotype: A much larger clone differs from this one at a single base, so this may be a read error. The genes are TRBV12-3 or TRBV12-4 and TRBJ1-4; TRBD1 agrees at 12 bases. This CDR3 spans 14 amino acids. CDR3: CASSPGTGGRKPFF. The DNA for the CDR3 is TGTGCCAGCAGTCCGGGGACAGGGGGCAGGAAACCGTTTTTT.

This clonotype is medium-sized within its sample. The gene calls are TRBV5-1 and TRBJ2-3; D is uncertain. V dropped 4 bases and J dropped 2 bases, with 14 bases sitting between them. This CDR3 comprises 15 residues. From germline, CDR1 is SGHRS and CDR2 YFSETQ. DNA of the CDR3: TGCGCCAGCAGCCTCAAGACGATGGCCACAGATACGCAGTATTTT. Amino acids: CASSLKTMATDTQYF.

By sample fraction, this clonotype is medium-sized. The chain's CDR3 is CASRRNYGYTF. In DNA form, the CDR3 reads TGTGCCAGCAGACGTAACTATGGCTACACCTTC. The V gene is TRBV12-3 or TRBV12-4, the J gene TRBJ1-2, with D unclear. V lost 6 bases and J lost 1, with 3 bases in between. This CDR3 is built from 11 residues.

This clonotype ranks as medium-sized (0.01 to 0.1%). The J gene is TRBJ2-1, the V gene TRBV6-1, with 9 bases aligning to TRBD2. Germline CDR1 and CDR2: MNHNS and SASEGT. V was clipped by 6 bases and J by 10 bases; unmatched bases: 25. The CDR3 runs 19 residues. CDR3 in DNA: TGTGCCAGCAGCCCTCAGGCGGTAGCGGGGGAGGGCCAGGTAGCGGAGCAGTTCTTC. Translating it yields CASSPQAVAGEGQVAEQFF.

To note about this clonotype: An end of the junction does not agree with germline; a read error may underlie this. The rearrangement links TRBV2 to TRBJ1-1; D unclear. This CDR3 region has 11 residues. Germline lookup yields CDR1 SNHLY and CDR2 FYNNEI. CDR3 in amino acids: CVSRLNTVAFF. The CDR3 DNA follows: TGTGTCAGCAGACTGAACACTGTAGCTTTCTTT.

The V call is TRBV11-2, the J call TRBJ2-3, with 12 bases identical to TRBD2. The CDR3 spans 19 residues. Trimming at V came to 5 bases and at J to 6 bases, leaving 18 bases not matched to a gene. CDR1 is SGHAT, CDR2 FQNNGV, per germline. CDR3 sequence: CASSPTRYRLAGDLDTQYF. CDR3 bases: TGTGCCAGCAGCCCAACCCGATACCGACTAGCGGGAGATTTGGATACGCAGTATTTT.

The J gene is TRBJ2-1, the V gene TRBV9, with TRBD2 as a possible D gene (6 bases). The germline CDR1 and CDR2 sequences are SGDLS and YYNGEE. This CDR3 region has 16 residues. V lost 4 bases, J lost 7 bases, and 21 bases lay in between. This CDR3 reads CASSTPRGGARNEQFF. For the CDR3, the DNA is TGTGCCAGCAGCACCCCTAGAGGAGGGGCCCGGAATGAGCAGTTCTTC.

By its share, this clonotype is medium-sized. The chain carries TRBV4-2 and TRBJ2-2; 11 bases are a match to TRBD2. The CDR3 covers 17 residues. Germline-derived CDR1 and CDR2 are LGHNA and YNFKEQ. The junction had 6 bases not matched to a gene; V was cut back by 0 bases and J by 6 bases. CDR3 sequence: CASSQDLRLAGPGELFF. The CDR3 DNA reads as TGTGCCAGCAGCCAAGATTTAAGACTAGCGGGGCCCGGGGAGCTGTTTTTT.

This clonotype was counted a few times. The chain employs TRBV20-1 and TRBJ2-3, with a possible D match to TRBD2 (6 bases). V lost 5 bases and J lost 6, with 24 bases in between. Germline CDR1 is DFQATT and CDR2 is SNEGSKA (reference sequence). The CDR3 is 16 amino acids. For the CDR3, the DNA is TGCAGTGCTTCCCTCAGCCGATCCGGGACTTCCGATACGCAGTATTTT. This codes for CSASLSRSGTSDTQYF.

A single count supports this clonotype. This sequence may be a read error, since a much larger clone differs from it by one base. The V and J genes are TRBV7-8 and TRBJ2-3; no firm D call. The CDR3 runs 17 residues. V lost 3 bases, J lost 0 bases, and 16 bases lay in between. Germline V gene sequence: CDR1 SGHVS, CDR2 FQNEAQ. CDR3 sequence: CASSFPRRRPSTDTQYF. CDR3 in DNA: TGTGCCAGCAGCTTTCCGAGACGACGGCCTAGCACAGATACGCAGTATTTT.

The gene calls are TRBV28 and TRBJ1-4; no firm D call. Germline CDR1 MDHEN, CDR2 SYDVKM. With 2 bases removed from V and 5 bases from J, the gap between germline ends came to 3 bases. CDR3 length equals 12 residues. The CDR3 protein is CASSLQNEKLFF. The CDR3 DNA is TGTGCCAGCAGTTTACAGAATGAAAAACTGTTTTTT.

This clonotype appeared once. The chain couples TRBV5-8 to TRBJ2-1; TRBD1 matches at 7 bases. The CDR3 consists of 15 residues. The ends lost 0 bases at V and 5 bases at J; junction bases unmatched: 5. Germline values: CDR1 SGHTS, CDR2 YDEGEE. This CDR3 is CASSLATGPDNEQFF. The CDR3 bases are TGTGCCAGCAGCTTGGCGACAGGGCCAGACAATGAGCAGTTCTTC.

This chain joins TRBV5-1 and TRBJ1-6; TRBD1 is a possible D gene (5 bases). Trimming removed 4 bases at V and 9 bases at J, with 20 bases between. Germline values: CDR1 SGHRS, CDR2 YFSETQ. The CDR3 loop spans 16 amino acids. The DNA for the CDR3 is TGCGCCAGCAGCGCCCCACCGGGACGAGGCGCTTCACCCCTCCACTTT. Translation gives CASSAPPGRGASPLHF.

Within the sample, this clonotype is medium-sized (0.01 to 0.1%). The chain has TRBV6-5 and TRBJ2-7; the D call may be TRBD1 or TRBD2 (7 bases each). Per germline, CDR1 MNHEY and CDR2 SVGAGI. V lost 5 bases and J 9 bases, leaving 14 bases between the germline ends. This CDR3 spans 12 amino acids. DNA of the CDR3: TGTGCCAGCAGTAGACAGGGCGGGAGGCAGTACTTC. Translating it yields CASSRQGGRQYF.

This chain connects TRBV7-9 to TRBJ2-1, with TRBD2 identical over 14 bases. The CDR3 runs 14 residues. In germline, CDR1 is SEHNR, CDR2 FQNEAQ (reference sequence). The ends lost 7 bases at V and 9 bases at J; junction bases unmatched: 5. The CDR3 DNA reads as TGTGCCAGCATGACTAGCGGGAGGGCGGGTGAGCAGTTCTTC. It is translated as CASMTSGRAGEQFF.

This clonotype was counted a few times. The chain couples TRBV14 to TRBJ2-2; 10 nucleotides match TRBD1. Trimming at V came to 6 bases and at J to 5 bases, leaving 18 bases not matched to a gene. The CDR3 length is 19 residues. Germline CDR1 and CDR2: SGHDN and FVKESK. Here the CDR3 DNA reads TGTGCCAGCAGACCAAGTGACAGGGGGCAAGCGGGGAATACCGGGGAGCTGTTTTTT. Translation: CASRPSDRGQAGNTGELFF.

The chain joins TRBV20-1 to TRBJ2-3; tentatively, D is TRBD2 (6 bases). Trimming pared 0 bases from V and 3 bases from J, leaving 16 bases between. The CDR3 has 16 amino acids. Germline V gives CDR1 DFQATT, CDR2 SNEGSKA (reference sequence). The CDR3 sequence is CSARDPWGVETDTQYF. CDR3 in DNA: TGCAGTGCTAGAGACCCCTGGGGGGTGGAGACAGATACGCAGTATTTT.

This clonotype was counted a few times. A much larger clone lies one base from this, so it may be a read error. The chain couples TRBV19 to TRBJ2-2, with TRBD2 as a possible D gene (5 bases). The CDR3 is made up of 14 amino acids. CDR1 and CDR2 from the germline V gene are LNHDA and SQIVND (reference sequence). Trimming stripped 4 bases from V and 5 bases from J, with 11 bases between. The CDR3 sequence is CASSSGSGTGELFF. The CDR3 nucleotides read TGTGCCAGTAGTAGCGGATCGGGGACCGGGGAGCTGTTTTTT. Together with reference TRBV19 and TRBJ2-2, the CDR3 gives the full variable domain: DGGITQSPKYLFRKEGQNVTLSCEQNLNHDAMYWYRQDPGQGLRLIYYSQIVNDFQKGDIAEGYSVSREKKESFPLTVTSAQKNPTAFYLCASSSGSGTGELFFGEGSRLTVL.

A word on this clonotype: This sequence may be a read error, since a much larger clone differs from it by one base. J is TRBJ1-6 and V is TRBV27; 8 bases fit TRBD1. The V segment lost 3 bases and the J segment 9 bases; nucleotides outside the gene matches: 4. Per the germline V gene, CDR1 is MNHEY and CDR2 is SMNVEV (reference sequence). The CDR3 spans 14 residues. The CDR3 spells CASSLTGESSPLHF. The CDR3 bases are TGTGCCAGCAGTTTGACAGGGGAAAGTTCACCCCTCCACTTT.